The rows below give T cell receptor beta chains drawn from one sample of a study of CD8+ T cells in alopecia areata. Data came from immunoSEQ multiplex PCR; TCRdb stores just in-frame clones and leaves some out. Here the sample spans about 120,000 clones, around 50% being singletons. The sample comprised NKG2D-low CD8+ T cells sorted from blood. The receptors here all came from a human donor with alopecia areata. Both conserved end residues are part of each CDR3. Each record gives: J gene, V gene, CDR3 protein.

J: TRBJ2-5
V: TRBV4-1
CDR3: CASSQEVVGGETQYF

J: TRBJ2-7
V: TRBV7-8
CDR3: CASSLAPYEQYF

J: TRBJ2-7
V: TRBV4-1
CDR3: CASSQDGTGFYEQYF

J: TRBJ2-7
V: TRBV29-1
CDR3: CSVEGQSEQYF

J: TRBJ1-5
V: TRBV2
CDR3: CASSEDGLQPQHF

J: -
V: TRBV7-9
CDR3: CASSPISYEQYF

J: TRBJ1-5
V: TRBV6-1
CDR3: CASSEPGEKAQHF

J: TRBJ1-6
V: TRBV30
CDR3: CAWSGRRDNSPLHF

J: TRBJ2-5
V: TRBV29-1
CDR3: CSASGAGETQYF

J: TRBJ1-6
V: TRBV25-1
CDR3: CASSGISDSPLHF

J: TRBJ2-3
V: TRBV7-2
CDR3: CASSQTAGGITDTQYF

J: TRBJ2-1
V: TRBV30
CDR3: CAWYGITRGFDEQFF

J: TRBJ2-1
V: TRBV4-2
CDR3: CASSQEPAAYNEQFF

J: TRBJ2-5
V: TRBV28
CDR3: CASSSTAGAETQYF

J: TRBJ1-2
V: TRBV29-1
CDR3: CSARGLGQTYGYTF

J: TRBJ1-2
V: TRBV29-1
CDR3: CSVEGGGITGHYGYTF

J: TRBJ2-7
V: TRBV6-6
CDR3: CASNLQGAEQYF

J: TRBJ2-1
V: TRBV29-1
CDR3: CSVEGSGTGFYNEQFF

J: TRBJ2-7
V: TRBV20-1
CDR3: CSARQGHEQYF

J: TRBJ1-2
V: TRBV29-1
CDR3: CSVPDTFYGYTF

J: TRBJ2-7
V: TRBV4-1
CDR3: CASSPAGGSYEQYF

J: TRBJ1-2
V: TRBV9
CDR3: CASFGPTYGYTF

J: TRBJ1-2
V: TRBV25-1
CDR3: CASRGDGYTF

J: TRBJ2-5
V: TRBV2
CDR3: CASIGGSTQETQYF

J: TRBJ2-3
V: TRBV29-1
CDR3: CSVEQGTDTQYF

J: TRBJ2-1
V: TRBV11-2
CDR3: CASSPGQTNEQFF

J: TRBJ1-5
V: TRBV23-1
CDR3: CASSPGGRQPQHF

J: TRBJ2-7
V: TRBV29-1
CDR3: CSVVETDSYEQYF

J: TRBJ1-1
V: TRBV29-1
CDR3: CSIGQGRSTEAFF

J: TRBJ2-5
V: TRBV5-1
CDR3: CASSSTGGRETQYF

J: TRBJ2-7
V: TRBV29-1
CDR3: CSVEEGRVDEQYF

J: TRBJ2-7
V: TRBV29-1
CDR3: CSVEWDRGYEQYF

J: TRBJ2-5
V: TRBV29-1
CDR3: CSAELAGGKTQYF

J: TRBJ1-2
V: TRBV6-5
CDR3: CASSYSVGTNYGYTF

J: TRBJ2-5
V: TRBV13
CDR3: CASSSGTEETQYF

J: TRBJ1-2
V: TRBV2
CDR3: CASIEWGNYGYTF

J: TRBJ2-7
V: TRBV25-1
CDR3: CASRDRGSDEQYF

J: TRBJ2-2
V: TRBV28
CDR3: CASSFPSGGTGELFF

J: TRBJ2-6
V: TRBV13
CDR3: CASSLYGNVLTF

J: TRBJ2-7
V: TRBV6-5
CDR3: CASTDTIGYEQYF